The clone carrying this T cell receptor beta chain was observed a handful of times. Its antigen is undetermined. The CDR3 contains 15 residues. Germline CDR1 LNHDA, CDR2 SQIVND (reference sequence). With V trimmed by 4 bases and J by 2 bases, 6 bases remained unmatched. The entry originates in a study of beta chain features in type 1 diabetes. Study in general: There was similarity between patients and healthy donors in age, gender and cell yields.

Findings and caveats of the study: Whether TCRB rearrangement is influenced by HLA type went unresolved here. PCR may have favored shorter templates equally in patients and controls. For Type 1 diabetes patients, all four CD4+ subsets carried TCRB CDR3s that were moderately but significantly shorter.

Expressed TCRB transcripts were sequenced after all isolated RNA was converted to cDNA. Profiled with immunoSEQ multiplex PCR; TCRdb holds only in-frame clones, not every one. This sample yields about 900,000 clones, of which 15% to 20% are seen a single time; around 0.02% belongs to the top ten. Sequenced sample: naive CD4+ T cells from blood. This rearrangement joins TRBV19 to TRBJ2-7; 9 nucleotides match TRBD1. This receptor was taken from a woman aged 18 to 35 in good health. CDR3 region: CASSTGTGKPYEQYF. The CDR3 region has the DNA TGTGCCAGTAGTACCGGGACAGGGAAGCCCTACGAGCAGTACTTC.